A single sample is the source of the 18 T cell receptor beta chains below, sequenced in a study of blood T cells in healthy people across ages. A second about 7 to 11 cycle PCR used barcoded and J-beta primers. TCRdb used MiXCR to reprocess the 5' RACE reads, holding one entry per CDR3 protein. Of 600,000 to 800,000 distinct CDR3 sequences in the sample, 45% to 60% were seen once. The sequencing sample was made of blood. The receptors come from a woman of 80 years or more in good health.

In its sample, this clonotype was seen many times. The chain employs TRBV4-1 and TRBJ2-5; weak D call: TRBD2 (6 bases). With 4 bases removed from V and 1 base from J, the gap between germline ends came to 10 bases. CDR1 and CDR2 from the germline V gene are MGHRA and YSYEKL. The CDR3 runs 14 residues. CDR3 region: CASSRDSSQETQYF. CDR3 nucleotide sequence: TGCGCCAGCAGCCGGGACTCCTCCCAAGAGACCCAGTACTTC.

V and J are TRBV3-1 and TRBJ2-2; D is undetermined. The CDR3 is made up of 14 amino acids. The V gene lost 1 base and the J gene lost 0 bases, with 3 bases spanning the gap. Germline V gives CDR1 LGHDT, CDR2 YNNKEL (reference sequence). CDR3 coding DNA: TGTGCCAGCAGCCAAGCCCCGAACACCGGGGAGCTGTTTTTT. This encodes CASSQAPNTGELFF.

In its sample, this clonotype was seen many times. The CDR3 here is CASSGLGTGKETQYF. CDR3 DNA: TGCGCCAGCAGCGGTCTTGGGACAGGGAAAGAGACCCAGTACTTC. The chain joins TRBV5-1 to TRBJ2-5; 9 bases agree with TRBD1. The CDR3 covers 15 residues. Germline V gene sequence: CDR1 SGHRS, CDR2 YFSETQ. The trim removed 4 bases at V and 3 bases at J, leaving 7 bases unmatched.

This chain uses TRBV11-2 with TRBJ2-5, with D perhaps TRBD2 (5 bases). The CDR3 has 14 residues. V lost 7 bases to trimming and J lost 1 base, with 13 bases between them. The germline V gene encodes CDR1 SGHAT and CDR2 FQNNGV. In nucleotides, the CDR3 is TGTGCCAGCAACGCGGCGGGTTCCCAAGAGACCCAGTACTTC. It is translated as CASNAAGSQETQYF.

The chain employs TRBV28 and TRBJ2-1; D is perhaps TRBD2 (7 bases). From germline, CDR1 is MDHEN and CDR2 SYDVKM. The CDR3 extends over 16 amino acids. The V gene lost 6 bases and the J gene lost 1 base, with 16 bases spanning the gap. The DNA of the CDR3 is TGTGCCAGCAGCCCCGGTAAGGGGGGGTCCTACAATGAGCAGTTCTTC. Residues: CASSPGKGGSYNEQFF.

The gene calls are TRBV6-6 and TRBJ2-7; the D gene is possibly TRBD2 (5 bases). V lost 7 bases and J lost 1, with 11 bases in between. Per germline, CDR1 MNHNY and CDR2 SVGAGI (reference sequence). The CDR3 has 13 residues. The CDR3 DNA follows: TGTGCCAGCACTCCGGACTTTTCCTACGAGCAGTACTTC. This gives the protein CASTPDFSYEQYF.

Ten or more counts support this clonotype. The chain recombines TRBV29-1 with TRBJ2-5; perhaps TRBD1 as D (5 bases). V dropped 4 bases and J dropped 2 bases, with 8 bases sitting between them. Germline V CDR1 and CDR2: SQVTM, ANQGSEA. CDR3 size: 12 residues. As DNA, the CDR3 is TGCAGCGTTGCCCGACAGCAAGAGACCCAGTACTTC. Encoded protein: CSVARQQETQYF.

A remark on this clonotype: A much larger clone lies a single base off, so this may be a read error. This chain uses TRBV20-1 with TRBJ2-1; D may correspond to TRBD1 or TRBD2 (5 bases each). The J call may be incorrect, as the DNA end agrees better with TRBJ2-7. Per the germline V gene, CDR1 is DFQATT and CDR2 is SNEGSKA (reference sequence). This CDR3 has 14 residues. The CDR3 spells CSPGPRTSYNEQYF. The CDR3 DNA reads as TGCAGTCCGGGACCCCGGACCTCCTACAATGAGCAGTACTTC.

Regarding this clonotype: The junction differs from germline at one of its ends, possibly a read error. V and J are TRBV27 and TRBJ2-1, with TRBD1 matching 7 bases. CDR1 and CDR2 from the germline V gene are MNHEY and SMNVEV (reference sequence). This CDR3 spans 14 amino acids. In DNA, the CDR3 is TGTGCCAGCAGTGATCAACAGGGGAACAATGGGCAGTTCTTC. This translates into CASSDQQGNNGQFF.

As regards this clonotype: A much larger clone is a single base away; this may be a read error. J is TRBJ2-1 and V is TRBV12-3 or TRBV12-4, with 7 bases lining up with TRBD2. This CDR3 has 17 amino acids. CDR3: CASSGPGTKGSYNEQLF. DNA for the CDR3: TGTGCCAGCAGTGGGCCCGGGACTAAAGGCTCCTACAATGAGCAGCTCTTC.

The V gene is TRBV12-3 or TRBV12-4, the J gene TRBJ2-5; 9 nucleotides line up with TRBD1. The J call may be mistaken, given a closer DNA end match to TRBJ2-7. This CDR3 contains 15 residues. CDR3 residues: CASRDTGTGKDEQYF. In DNA form, the CDR3 reads TGTGCCAGCAGAGATACCGGGACAGGGAAAGACGAGCAGTACTTC.

This clonotype was recorded many times. The chain recombines TRBV6-1 with TRBJ1-5; 7 positions match TRBD1. The CDR3 covers 16 residues. V gave up 5 bases and J gave up 6 bases; unmatched junction bases: 13. The V gene's germline CDR1 is MNHNS and CDR2 SASEGT. The CDR3 spells CASSQGTAGRGQPQHF. The DNA of the CDR3 is TGTGCCAGCAGTCAAGGGACAGCCGGGAGGGGTCAGCCCCAGCATTTT.

This clonotype was seen many times. The chain joins TRBV20-1 to TRBJ2-1; D is perhaps TRBD1 or TRBD2 (6 bases each). The CDR3 has 16 residues. The germline V gene has CDR1 DFQATT and CDR2 SNEGSKA (reference sequence). Deletions cut 7 bases from V and 1 base from J, with 20 bases between. The CDR3 region is CSVLLMGGASYNEQFF. DNA of the CDR3: TGCAGTGTCTTACTTATGGGGGGCGCTTCCTACAATGAGCAGTTCTTC.

The rearrangement links TRBV3-1 to TRBJ2-1, with D uncertain. This CDR3 spans 15 amino acids. V shed 0 bases and J shed 8 bases, with 14 bases lying between them. CDR1 is LGHDT, CDR2 YNNKEL, per germline (reference sequence). The DNA of the CDR3 is TGTGCCAGCAGCCAAGATCGCTCGAGGCCATATGAGCAGTTCTTC. This gives the protein CASSQDRSRPYEQFF.

The chain links TRBV7-6 to TRBJ2-1; the match to TRBD2 covers 14 bases. V was clipped by 5 bases and J by 9 bases; unmatched bases: 6. This CDR3 comprises 15 residues. Germline V lookup: CDR1 SGHVS, CDR2 FNYEAQ. The CDR3 DNA follows: TGTGCCAGCAGCACGGGACTAGCGGGAGAAGCTGAGCAGTTCTTC. This gives the protein CASSTGLAGEAEQFF.

This clonotype appeared many times. V and J are TRBV6-2 or TRBV6-3 and TRBJ2-3; the D is unclear. CDR1 is MNHEY and CDR2 is SVGEGT in the germline V gene. Trimming took 7 bases from V and 0 from J, leaving 8 bases between them. The CDR3 has 13 residues. This CDR3 is CASTLPSTDTQYF. The CDR3 DNA reads as TGTGCCAGCACTCTGCCCAGCACAGATACGCAGTATTTT.

The genes are TRBV4-1 and TRBJ2-7, with D perhaps matching TRBD2 (6 bases). The CDR3 extends over 17 amino acids. Germline CDR1 reads MGHRA; CDR2 reads YSYEKL. Deletions cut 0 bases from V and 2 bases from J, with 17 bases between. CDR3 loop: CASSQDIDRGFTYEQYF. The CDR3 DNA reads TGCGCCAGCAGCCAAGATATAGACCGGGGGTTCACCTACGAGCAGTACTTC.

V is TRBV7-9 and J is TRBJ2-4, with 9 bases that match TRBD1. The J call is doubtful: the DNA matches TRBJ2-7 better. Germline-derived CDR1 and CDR2 are SEHNR and FQNEAQ (reference sequence). The CDR3 is made up of 17 amino acids. CDR3: CASSATLDRGGFYEQYF. The CDR3 coding sequence is TGTGCCAGCAGCGCAACCCTGGACAGGGGTGGTTTCTACGAGCAGTACTTC.